These 6 T cell receptor beta chains share one sample of origin, sequenced in a study of beta chain features in type 1 diabetes. Every bit of the isolated RNA underwent reverse transcription, so sequencing read expressed TCRB transcripts. Profiling relied on immunoSEQ multiplex PCR, and the TCRdb table lists in-frame clones only, not all of them. The sample yields about 240,000 clones, 27% seen once. Sequencing was performed on central memory CD4+ T cells from blood. The receptors derive from a man aged 25 to 45 in good health.

The rearrangement links TRBV4-3 to TRBJ2-2; D is unclear. Germline CDR1 LGHNA, CDR2 YSLEER. The V and J ends lost 1 base and 5 bases respectively, with 8 bases between them. The CDR3 runs 14 residues. CDR3 sequence reads: CASSQASSTGELFF. CDR3 nucleotide sequence: TGCGCCAGCAGCCAAGCCTCCTCGACCGGGGAGCTGTTTTTT.

The chain is built from TRBV7-6 and TRBJ2-1; no clear D. The germline V and J ends were trimmed by 5 bases and 9 bases, with 14 bases remaining between them. In germline, CDR1 is SGHVS, CDR2 FNYEAQ. The CDR3 spans 13 residues. This chain's CDR3 is CASSRDSLGEQFF. The CDR3 bases are TGTGCCAGCAGCCGAGACTCCCTAGGTGAGCAGTTCTTC.

This clone was seen more than once but under ten times. The same CDR3 is also encoded by other DNA sequences in this sample. CDR3 sequence reads: CASSIGGRNNQPQHF. The CDR3 DNA reads TGTGCCAGTAGTATAGGTGGGCGGAACAATCAGCCCCAGCATTTT. The chain couples TRBV19 to TRBJ1-5; D unclear. The length of the CDR3 is 15 residues. V was clipped by 1 base and J by 3 bases, with 10 bases between them. The germline V gene encodes CDR1 LNHDA and CDR2 SQIVND (reference sequence).

The rearrangement links TRBV7-2 to TRBJ2-2; weak D call: TRBD2 (5 bases). CDR3 length equals 14 residues. V was cut by 1 base and J by 5 bases, with 8 bases left in between. Germline CDR1 and CDR2: SGHTA and FQGNSA. CDR3 DNA: TGTGCCAGCAGCTTAGAGTGGAGGACCGGGGAGCTGTTTTTT. It translates to CASSLEWRTGELFF.

V gene TRBV7-6 combines with J gene TRBJ1-5; D uncertain. V was trimmed by 0 bases and J by 5 bases, leaving 5 bases between them. The CDR3 spans 13 residues. CDR1 and CDR2 (germline): SGHVS, FNYEAQ. In DNA, the CDR3 is TGTGCCAGCAGCTTAGCGGGGTATCAGCCCCAGCATTTT. Protein: CASSLAGYQPQHF.

The chain recombines TRBV27 with TRBJ2-2, with D hard to call. This CDR3 has 15 amino acids. V shed 5 bases and J shed 1 base, with 11 bases lying between them. Germline V gene lookup returns CDR1 MNHEY and CDR2 SMNVEV (reference sequence). In DNA, the CDR3 is TGTGCCAGCAGTGCGAGATGGCAGAACACCGGGGAGCTGTTTTTT. It translates to CASSARWQNTGELFF.